This T cell receptor beta chain was observed in a study of T cell responses to AZD1222 COVID-19 vaccine. In the study overall: Both about-4-week and about-12-week second-dose recipients were combined.

Study observations and caveats: The breadth and depth of Spike-specific TCRs increased once two AZD1222 doses had been given. Researchers took repertoire samples only after the peak T cell response had come.

The CDR3 totals 13 residues. V was cut by 0 bases and J by 6 bases, with 8 bases left in between. CDR1 is SGHTA, CDR2 FQGNSA, per germline. Profiling relied on immunoSEQ multiplex PCR, and the TCRdb table lists in-frame clones only, not all of them. The profile shows under 200,000 clones, 85% to 90% of them singletons. This clone was detected only once. The antigen remains unidentified. Specimen: peripheral blood, collected on day 0 of AZD1222 vaccination. This receptor was identified in an adult in good health. The gene calls are TRBV7-2 and TRBJ1-1; D remains ambiguous. In DNA form, the CDR3 reads TGTGCCAGCAGCTTAGCCCTCGGCGCTGAAGCTTTCTTT. Translating it yields CASSLALGAEAFF. Looking up the rest from reference TRBV7-2 and TRBJ1-1 gives the full variable domain: GAGVSQSPSNKVTEKGKDVELRCDPISGHTALYWYRQSLGQGLEFLIYFQGNSAPDKSGLPSDRFSAERTGGSVSTLTIQRTQQEDSAVYLCASSLALGAEAFFGQGTRLTVV.